The sequence of this T cell receptor beta chain was determined in a study of multiple sclerosis patients with progressive multifocal leukoencephalopathy. Study-level points and caveats: Clones expanded at PML were already present before and during natalizumab.

Germline loops: CDR1 LGHNA, CDR2 YNFKEQ. This CDR3 is 16 amino acids long. Trimming stripped 5 bases from V and 3 bases from J, with 16 bases between. Clones were sequenced by immunoSEQ multiplex PCR, and TCRdb holds only the in-frame ones, with some missing. Of 25,000 to 35,000 clones in the sample, about 90% were seen once. With regard to this clone: Its target is not known.

The sample's time point: time of PML onset. At PML onset, T3 blood samples were taken. This clonotype originated in a human donor with progressive multifocal leukoencephalopathy. This rearrangement joins TRBV4-2 to TRBJ2-2; tentative D call: TRBD1 (5 bases). The material sequenced was PBMCs, taken from a patient treated with natalizumab. The CDR3 sequence is CASSALGQGDTGELFF. CDR3 nucleotides: TGTGCCAGCAGCGCCCTAGGGCAGGGCGACACCGGGGAGCTGTTTTTT.